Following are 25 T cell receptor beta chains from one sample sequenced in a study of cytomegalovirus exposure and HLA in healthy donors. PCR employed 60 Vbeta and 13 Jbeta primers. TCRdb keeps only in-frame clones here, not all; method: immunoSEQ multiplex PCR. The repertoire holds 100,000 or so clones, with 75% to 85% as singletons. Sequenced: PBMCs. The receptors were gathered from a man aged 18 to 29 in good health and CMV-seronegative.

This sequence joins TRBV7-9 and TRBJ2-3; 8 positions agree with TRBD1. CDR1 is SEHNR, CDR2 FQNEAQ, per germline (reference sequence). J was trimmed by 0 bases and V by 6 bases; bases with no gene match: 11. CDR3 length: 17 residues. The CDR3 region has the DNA TGTGCCAGCAGAAGGTTCCCCGGACAGGGAAGCACAGATACGCAGTATTTT. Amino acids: CASRRFPGQGSTDTQYF.

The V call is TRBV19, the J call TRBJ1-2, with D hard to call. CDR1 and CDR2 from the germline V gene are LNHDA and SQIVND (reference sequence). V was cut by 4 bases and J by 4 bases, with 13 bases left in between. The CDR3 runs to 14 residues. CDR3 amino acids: CASSNEGFGYGYTF. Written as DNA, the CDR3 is TGTGCCAGTAGTAATGAGGGATTCGGCTATGGCTACACCTTC. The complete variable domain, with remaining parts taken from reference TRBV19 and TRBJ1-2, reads DGGITQSPKYLFRKEGQNVTLSCEQNLNHDAMYWYRQDPGQGLRLIYYSQIVNDFQKGDIAEGYSVSREKKESFPLTVTSAQKNPTAFYLCASSNEGFGYGYTFGSGTRLTVV.

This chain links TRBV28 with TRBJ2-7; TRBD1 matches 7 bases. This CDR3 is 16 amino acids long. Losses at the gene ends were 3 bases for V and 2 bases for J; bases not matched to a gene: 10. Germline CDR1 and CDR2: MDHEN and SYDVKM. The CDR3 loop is CASSFPLTGQAYEQYF. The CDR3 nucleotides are TGTGCCAGCAGTTTTCCCCTGACAGGGCAGGCCTACGAGCAGTACTTC. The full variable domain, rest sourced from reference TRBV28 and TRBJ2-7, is DVKVTQSSRYLVKRTGEKVFLECVQDMDHENMFWYRQDPGLGLRLIYFSYDVKMKEKGDIPEGYSVSREKKERFSLILESASTNQTSMYLCASSFPLTGQAYEQYFGPGTRLTVT.

CDR3 protein: CASINRDLNTEAFF. CDR3 in DNA: TGTGCCAGTATCAACAGGGACCTCAACACTGAAGCTTTCTTT. V usage is TRBV19 and J usage is TRBJ1-1; a weak D match, TRBD1 (6 bases). Trimming took 7 bases from V and 2 from J, leaving 14 bases between them. Germline CDR1 and CDR2: LNHDA and SQIVND (reference sequence). The CDR3 loop spans 14 amino acids.

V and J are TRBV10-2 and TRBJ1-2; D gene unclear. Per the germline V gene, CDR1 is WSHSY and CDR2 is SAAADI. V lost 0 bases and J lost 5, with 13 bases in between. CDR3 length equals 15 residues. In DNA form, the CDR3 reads TGCGCCAGCAGTGAGTCGTCTCGGGATCTATATGGCTACACCTTC. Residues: CASSESSRDLYGYTF.

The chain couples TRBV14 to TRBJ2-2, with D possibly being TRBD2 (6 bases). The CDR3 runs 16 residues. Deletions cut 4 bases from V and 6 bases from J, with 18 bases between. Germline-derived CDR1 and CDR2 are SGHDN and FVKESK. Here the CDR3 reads CASSRSGLFGPGELFF. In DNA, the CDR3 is TGTGCCAGCAGCCGATCGGGACTCTTTGGGCCCGGGGAGCTGTTTTTT.

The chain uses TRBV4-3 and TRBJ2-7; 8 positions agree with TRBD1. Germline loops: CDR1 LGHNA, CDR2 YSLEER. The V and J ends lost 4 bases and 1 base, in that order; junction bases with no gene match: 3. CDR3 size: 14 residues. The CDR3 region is CASSRNRGSYEQYF. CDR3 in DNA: TGCGCCAGCAGCCGAAACAGGGGGTCCTACGAGCAGTACTTC.

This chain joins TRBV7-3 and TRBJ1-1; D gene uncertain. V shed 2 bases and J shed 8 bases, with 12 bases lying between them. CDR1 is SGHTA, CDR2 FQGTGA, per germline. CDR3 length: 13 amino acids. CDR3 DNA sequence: TGTGCCAGCAGCTTAGGATACGGGAGAGAAGCTTTCTTT. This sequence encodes CASSLGYGREAFF.

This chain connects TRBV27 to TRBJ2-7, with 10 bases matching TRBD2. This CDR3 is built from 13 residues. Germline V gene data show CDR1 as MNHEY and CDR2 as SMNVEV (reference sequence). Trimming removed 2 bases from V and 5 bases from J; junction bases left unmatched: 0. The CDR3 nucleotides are TGTGCCAGCAGTTTACTAGCGGGAGACGAGCAGTACTTC. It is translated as CASSLLAGDEQYF.

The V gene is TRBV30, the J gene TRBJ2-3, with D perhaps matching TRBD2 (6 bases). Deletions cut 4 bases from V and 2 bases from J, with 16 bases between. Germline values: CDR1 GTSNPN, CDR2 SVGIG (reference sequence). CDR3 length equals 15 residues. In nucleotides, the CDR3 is TGTGCCTGGACCGTGGGGGGAAGCTACACAGATACGCAGTATTTT. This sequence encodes CAWTVGGSYTDTQYF.

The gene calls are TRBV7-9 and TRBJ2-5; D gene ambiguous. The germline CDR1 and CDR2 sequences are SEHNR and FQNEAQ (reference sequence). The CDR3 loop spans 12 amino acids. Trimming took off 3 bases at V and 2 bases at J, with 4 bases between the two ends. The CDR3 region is CASSFSQETQYF. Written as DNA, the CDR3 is TGTGCCAGCAGCTTCAGTCAAGAGACCCAGTACTTC.

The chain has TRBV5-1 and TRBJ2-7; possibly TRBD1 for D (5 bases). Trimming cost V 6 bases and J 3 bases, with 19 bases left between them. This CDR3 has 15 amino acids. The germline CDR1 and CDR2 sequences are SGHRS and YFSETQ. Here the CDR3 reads CASNPSPGQGYEQYF. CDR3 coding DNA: TGCGCCAGCAACCCCTCGCCAGGGCAAGGCTACGAGCAGTACTTC.

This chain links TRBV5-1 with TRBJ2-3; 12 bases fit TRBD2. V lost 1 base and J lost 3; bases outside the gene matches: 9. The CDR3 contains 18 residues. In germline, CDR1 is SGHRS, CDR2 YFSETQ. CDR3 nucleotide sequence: TGCGCCAGCAGCTTGTCCGCTCTAGCGGGAGGGCGGACAGATACGCAGTATTTT. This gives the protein CASSLSALAGGRTDTQYF.

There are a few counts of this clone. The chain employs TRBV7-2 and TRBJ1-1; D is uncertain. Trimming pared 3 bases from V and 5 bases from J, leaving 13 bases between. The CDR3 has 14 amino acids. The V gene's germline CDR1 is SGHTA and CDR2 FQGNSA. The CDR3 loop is CASSFGGYGTEAFF. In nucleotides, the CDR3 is TGTGCCAGCAGCTTCGGAGGATATGGGACTGAAGCTTTCTTT.

The CDR3 DNA sequence: TGTGCCAGCAGCTCCGCTAGCGGGAGGGCTGATACGCAGTATTTT. It encodes CASSSASGRADTQYF. The chain combines TRBV7-2 with TRBJ2-3; 12 bases align to TRBD2. V was clipped by 4 bases and J by 6 bases; unmatched bases: 5. The CDR3 length is 15 residues. The germline V gene has CDR1 SGHTA and CDR2 FQGNSA.

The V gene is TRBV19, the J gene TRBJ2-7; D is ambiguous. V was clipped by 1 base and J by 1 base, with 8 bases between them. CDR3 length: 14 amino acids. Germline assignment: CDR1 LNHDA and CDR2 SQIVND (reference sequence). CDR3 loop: CASSIGHRSYEQYF. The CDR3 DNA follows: TGTGCCAGTAGTATAGGGCATCGATCCTACGAGCAGTACTTC.

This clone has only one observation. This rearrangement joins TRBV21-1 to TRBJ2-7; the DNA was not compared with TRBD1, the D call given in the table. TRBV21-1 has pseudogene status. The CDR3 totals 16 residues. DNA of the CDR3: TGTGCCAGCAGCGCCCAGGGGGACGGCAATGCCTACGAGCAGTACTTC. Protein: CASSAQGDGNAYEQYF.

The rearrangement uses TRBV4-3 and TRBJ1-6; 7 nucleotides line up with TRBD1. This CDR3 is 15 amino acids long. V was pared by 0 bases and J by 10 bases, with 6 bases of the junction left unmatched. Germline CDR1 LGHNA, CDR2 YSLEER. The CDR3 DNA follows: TGCGCCAGCAGCCAAGATGAAGGGGGCAGGTCACCCCTCCACTTT. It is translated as CASSQDEGGRSPLHF.

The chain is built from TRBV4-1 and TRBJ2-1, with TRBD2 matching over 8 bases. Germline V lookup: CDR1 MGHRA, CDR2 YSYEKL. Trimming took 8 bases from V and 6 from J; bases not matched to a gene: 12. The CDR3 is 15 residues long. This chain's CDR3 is CASGGGGRIGNEQFF. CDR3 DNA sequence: TGCGCCAGCGGTGGTGGCGGGAGGATCGGCAATGAGCAGTTCTTC.

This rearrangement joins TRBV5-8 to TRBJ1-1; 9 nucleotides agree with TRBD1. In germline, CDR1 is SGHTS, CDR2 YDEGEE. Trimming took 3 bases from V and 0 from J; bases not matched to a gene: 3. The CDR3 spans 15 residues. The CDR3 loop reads CASSSRDRVNTEAFF. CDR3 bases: TGTGCCAGCAGCTCAAGGGACAGGGTGAACACTGAAGCTTTCTTT.

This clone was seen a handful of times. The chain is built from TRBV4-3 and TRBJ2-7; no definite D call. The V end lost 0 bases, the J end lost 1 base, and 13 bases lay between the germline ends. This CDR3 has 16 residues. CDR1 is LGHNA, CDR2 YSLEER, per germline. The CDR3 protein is CASSQDLGSFSYEQYF. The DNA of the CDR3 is TGCGCCAGCAGCCAAGATCTTGGCAGTTTTTCCTACGAGCAGTACTTC.

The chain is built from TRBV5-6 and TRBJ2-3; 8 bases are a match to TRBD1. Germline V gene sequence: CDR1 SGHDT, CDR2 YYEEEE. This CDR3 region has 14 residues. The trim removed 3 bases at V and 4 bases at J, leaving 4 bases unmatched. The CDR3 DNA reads TGTGCCAGCAGCTCCCCCAGGGGGCCAGATACGCAGTATTTT. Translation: CASSSPRGPDTQYF.

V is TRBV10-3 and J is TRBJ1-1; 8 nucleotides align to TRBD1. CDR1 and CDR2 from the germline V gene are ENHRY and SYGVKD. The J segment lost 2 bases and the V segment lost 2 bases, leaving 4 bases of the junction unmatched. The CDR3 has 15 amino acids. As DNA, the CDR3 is TGTGCCATCAGTGAGGCGGACAGGGTCAACACTGAAGCTTTCTTT. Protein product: CAISEADRVNTEAFF.

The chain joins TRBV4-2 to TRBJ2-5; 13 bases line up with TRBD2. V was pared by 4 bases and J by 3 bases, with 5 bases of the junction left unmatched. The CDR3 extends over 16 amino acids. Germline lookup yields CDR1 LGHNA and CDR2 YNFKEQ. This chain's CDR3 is CASSRITSGGEETQYF. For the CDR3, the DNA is TGTGCCAGCAGCCGAATTACTAGCGGGGGGGAAGAGACCCAGTACTTC.

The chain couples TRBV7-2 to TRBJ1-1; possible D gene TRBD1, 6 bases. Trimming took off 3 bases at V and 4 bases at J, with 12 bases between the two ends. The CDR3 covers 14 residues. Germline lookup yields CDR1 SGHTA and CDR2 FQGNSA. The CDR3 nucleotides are TGTGCCAGCAGCTTCCTCAGGGGAAGCACTGAAGCTTTCTTT. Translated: CASSFLRGSTEAFF. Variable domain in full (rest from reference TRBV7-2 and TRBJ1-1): GAGVSQSPSNKVTEKGKDVELRCDPISGHTALYWYRQSLGQGLEFLIYFQGNSAPDKSGLPSDRFSAERTGGSVSTLTIQRTQQEDSAVYLCASSFLRGSTEAFFGQGTRLTVV.